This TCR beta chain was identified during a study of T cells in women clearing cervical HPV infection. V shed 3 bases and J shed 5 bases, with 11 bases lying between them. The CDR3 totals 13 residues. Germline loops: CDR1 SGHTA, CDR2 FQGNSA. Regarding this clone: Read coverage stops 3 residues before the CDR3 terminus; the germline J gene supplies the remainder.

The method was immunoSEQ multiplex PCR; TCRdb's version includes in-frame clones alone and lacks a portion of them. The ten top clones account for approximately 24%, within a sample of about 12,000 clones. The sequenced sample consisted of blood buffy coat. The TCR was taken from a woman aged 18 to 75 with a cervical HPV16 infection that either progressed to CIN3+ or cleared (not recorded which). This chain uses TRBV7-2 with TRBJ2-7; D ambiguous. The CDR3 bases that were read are TGTGCCAGCAGCTTGTCCCGTAGTAACGAG. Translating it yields CASSLSRSNE. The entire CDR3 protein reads CASSLSRSNEQYF.